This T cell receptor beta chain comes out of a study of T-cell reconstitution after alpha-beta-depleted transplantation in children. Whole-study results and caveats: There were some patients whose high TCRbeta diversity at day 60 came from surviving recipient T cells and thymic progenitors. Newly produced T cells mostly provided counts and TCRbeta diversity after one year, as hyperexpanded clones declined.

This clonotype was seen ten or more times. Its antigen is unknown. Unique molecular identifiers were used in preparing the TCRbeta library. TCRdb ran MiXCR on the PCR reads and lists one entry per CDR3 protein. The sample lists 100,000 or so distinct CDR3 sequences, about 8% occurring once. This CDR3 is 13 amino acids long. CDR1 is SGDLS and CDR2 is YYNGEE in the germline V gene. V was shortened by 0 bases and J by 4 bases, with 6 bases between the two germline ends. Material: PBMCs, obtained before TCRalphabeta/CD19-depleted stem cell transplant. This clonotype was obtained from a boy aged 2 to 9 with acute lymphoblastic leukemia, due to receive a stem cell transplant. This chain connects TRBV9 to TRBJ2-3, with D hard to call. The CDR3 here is CASSVDPPDTQYF. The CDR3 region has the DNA TGTGCCAGCAGCGTAGACCCGCCAGATACGCAGTATTTT. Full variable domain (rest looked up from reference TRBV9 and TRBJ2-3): DSGVTQTPKHLITATGQRVTLRCSPRSGDLSVYWYQQSLDQGLQFLIQYYNGEERAKGNILERFSAQQFPDLHSELNLSSLELGDSALYFCASSVDPPDTQYFGPGTRLTVL.